Below are 12 T cell receptor beta chains sequenced from a single sample in a study of CD8 T cells in ankylosing spondylitis. Whole-study results and caveats: It appeared that ankylosing spondylitis blood was characterized by a TCR beta motif of several highly homologous variants.

Their target antigens are unknown. MiXCR, applied by TCRdb to the 5' RACE reads, yields one record per CDR3 protein. Here the sample spans some 450,000 distinct CDR3 sequences, roughly 15% being singletons. The sequenced sample consisted of blood, either unsorted or a sorted T cell fraction (not recorded which). The source of these receptors is a male donor with ankylosing spondylitis.

The chain couples TRBV25-1 to TRBJ2-7; TRBD1 agrees at 9 bases. This CDR3 has 14 amino acids. CDR1 and CDR2 (germline): MGHDK, SYGVNS. V lost 4 bases and J lost 5; bases outside the gene matches: 6. CDR3 residues: CASSGGTGLHEQYF. The CDR3 DNA sequence: TGTGCCAGCAGTGGCGGGACAGGGTTGCACGAGCAGTACTTC.

This clonotype showed up just a few times. V is TRBV11-2 and J is TRBJ1-5; no clear D gene. Germline lookup yields CDR1 SGHAT and CDR2 FQNNGV. The CDR3 spans 13 residues. Trimming took 2 bases from V and 7 from J, leaving 9 bases between them. CDR3 in amino acids: CASSLTGGQPQHF. CDR3 nucleotide sequence: TGTGCCAGCAGCTTAACTGGAGGGCAGCCCCAGCATTTT.

This clonotype turned up a few times. V and J are TRBV5-5 and TRBJ1-6; TRBD1 aligns across 8 bases. Germline CDR1 is SGHKS and CDR2 is YYEKEE (reference sequence). The CDR3 loop spans 13 amino acids. V gave up 4 bases and J gave up 8 bases; unmatched junction bases: 2. This chain's CDR3 is CASSTDRDSPLHF. The DNA of the CDR3 is TGTGCCAGCAGCACGGACAGGGATTCACCCCTCCACTTT.

CDR3 amino acids: CSARGQIYEQYF. The DNA of the CDR3 is TGCAGTGCTAGAGGACAGATCTACGAGCAGTACTTC. The chain combines TRBV20-1 with TRBJ2-7; tentatively, D is TRBD1 (5 bases). CDR1 is DFQATT, CDR2 SNEGSKA, per germline (reference sequence). The V gene lost 1 base and the J gene lost 3 bases, with 7 bases spanning the gap. The CDR3 has 12 amino acids.

This clonotype was observed a handful of times. The chain recombines TRBV4-2 with TRBJ2-4; 9 bases agree with TRBD2. CDR1 and CDR2 (germline): LGHNA, YNFKEQ. The CDR3 loop spans 19 amino acids. With V trimmed by 5 bases and J by 0 bases, 14 bases remained unmatched. The CDR3 is CASSEREASGVIAKNIQYF. The CDR3 nucleotides are TGTGCCAGCAGCGAAAGAGAGGCTAGCGGGGTGATAGCCAAAAACATTCAGTACTTC.

The CDR3 DNA is TGCAGTGCTGGCAAAGGCGGGTTCACAGATACGCAGTATTTT. Its protein is CSAGKGGFTDTQYF. This rearrangement joins TRBV20-1 to TRBJ2-3; D may be TRBD2 (5 bases). V lost 5 bases and J 2 bases, leaving 14 bases between the germline ends. The CDR3 has 14 amino acids. CDR1 DFQATT and CDR2 SNEGSKA come from the germline V gene (reference sequence).

The chain recombines TRBV7-8 with TRBJ1-6; the D is unclear. This CDR3 is built from 15 residues. The ends were cut back, 9 bases at V and 6 bases at J, with 18 bases in the middle. Germline lookup yields CDR1 SGHVS and CDR2 FQNEAQ. CDR3 residues: CASAPRESPNSPLHF. CDR3 nucleotide sequence: TGTGCCAGTGCCCCGAGGGAAAGTCCTAATTCACCCCTCCACTTT.

This clonotype has just a few counts. V gene TRBV27 combines with J gene TRBJ2-7, with 8 nucleotides matching TRBD2. This CDR3 region has 14 residues. Germline CDR1 is MNHEY and CDR2 is SMNVEV (reference sequence). V lost 5 bases and J lost 3; bases outside the gene matches: 6. The CDR3 protein is CASSGSGKIYEQYF. Here the CDR3 DNA reads TGTGCCAGCAGTGGTAGCGGGAAGATCTACGAGCAGTACTTC.

This clonotype appeared a few times. V gene TRBV3-1 combines with J gene TRBJ2-6; D remains ambiguous. The CDR3 is 14 amino acids. The germline V gene encodes CDR1 LGHDT and CDR2 YNNKEL (reference sequence). The ends were cut back, 1 base at V and 6 bases at J, with 7 bases in the middle. CDR3 nucleotide sequence: TGTGCCAGCAGCCAAGCGGCTGTGGCCAACGTCCTGACTTTC. It translates to CASSQAAVANVLTF. The full variable domain, with the rest looked up from reference TRBV3-1 and TRBJ2-6, is DTAVSQTPKYLVTQMGNDKSIKCEQNLGHDTMYWYKQDSKKFLKIMFSYNNKELIINETVPNRFSPKSPDKAHLNLHINSLELGDSAVYFCASSQAAVANVLTFGAGSRLTVL.

V usage is TRBV6-6 and J usage is TRBJ1-2; no clear D gene. With 3 bases removed from V and 6 bases from J, the gap between germline ends came to 11 bases. The CDR3 consists of 13 residues. CDR1 is MNHNY, CDR2 SVGAGI, per germline (reference sequence). The DNA of the CDR3 is TGTGCCAGCAGTTATAGGGTGGGAGATGGCTACACCTTC. Amino acids: CASSYRVGDGYTF.

This clonotype has only a few counts. The rearrangement uses TRBV24-1 and TRBJ2-5; maybe TRBD2 (6 bases). The ends were cut back, 3 bases at V and 5 bases at J, with 12 bases in the middle. The CDR3 runs 14 residues. The germline V gene has CDR1 KGHDR and CDR2 SFDVKD. CDR3 nucleotides: TGTGCCACCAGTGATGGTGGAGGGGCCGAGACCCAGTACTTC. This sequence encodes CATSDGGGAETQYF.

This clonotype was seen repeatedly, ten times or more. The CDR3 sequence is CASSLGDRGYEQYF. The CDR3 DNA is TGTGCCAGCAGCTTAGGGGACAGGGGCTACGAGCAGTACTTC. The chain couples TRBV7-8 to TRBJ2-7; 10 bases align to TRBD1. The CDR3 runs to 14 residues. Losses at the gene ends were 1 base for V and 3 bases for J; bases not matched to a gene: 0. Germline V gene sequence: CDR1 SGHVS, CDR2 FQNEAQ.